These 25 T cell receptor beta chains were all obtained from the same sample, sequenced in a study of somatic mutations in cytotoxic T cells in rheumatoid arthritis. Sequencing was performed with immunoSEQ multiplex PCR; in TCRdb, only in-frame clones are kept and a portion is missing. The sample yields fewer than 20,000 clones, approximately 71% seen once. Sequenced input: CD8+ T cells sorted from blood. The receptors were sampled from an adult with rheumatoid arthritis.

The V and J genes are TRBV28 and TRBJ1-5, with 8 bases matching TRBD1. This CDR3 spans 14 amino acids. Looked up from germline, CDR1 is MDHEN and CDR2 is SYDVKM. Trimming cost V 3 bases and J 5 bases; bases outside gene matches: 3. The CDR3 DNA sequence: TGTGCCAGCAGTTTTGGACAGGGTTATCAGCCCCAGCATTTT. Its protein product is CASSFGQGYQPQHF.

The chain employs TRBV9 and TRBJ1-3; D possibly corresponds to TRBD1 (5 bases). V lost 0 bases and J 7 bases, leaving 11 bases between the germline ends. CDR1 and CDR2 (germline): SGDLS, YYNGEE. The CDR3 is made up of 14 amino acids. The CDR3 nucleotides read TGTGCCAGCAGCGTAGGGGGGGACGGGAACACCATATATTTT. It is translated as CASSVGGDGNTIYF.

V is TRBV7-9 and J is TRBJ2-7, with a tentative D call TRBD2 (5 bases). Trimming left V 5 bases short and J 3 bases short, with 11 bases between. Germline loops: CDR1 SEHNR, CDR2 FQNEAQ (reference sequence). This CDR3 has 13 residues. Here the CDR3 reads CASSHRDFYEQYF. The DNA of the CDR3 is TGTGCCAGCAGCCACCGGGATTTCTACGAGCAGTACTTC.

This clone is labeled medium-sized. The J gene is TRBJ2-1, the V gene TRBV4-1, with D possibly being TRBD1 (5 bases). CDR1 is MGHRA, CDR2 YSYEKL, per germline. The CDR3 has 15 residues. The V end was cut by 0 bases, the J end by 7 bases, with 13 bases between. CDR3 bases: TGCGCCAGCAGCCAAGATGGGAACAGGTTTAATGAGCAGTTCTTC. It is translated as CASSQDGNRFNEQFF.

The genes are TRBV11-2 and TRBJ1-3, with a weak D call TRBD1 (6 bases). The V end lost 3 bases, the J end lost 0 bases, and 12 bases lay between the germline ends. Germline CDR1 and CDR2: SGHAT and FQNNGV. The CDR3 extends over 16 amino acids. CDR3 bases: TGTGCCAGCAGCTTGGGGGGGCTTAGCTCTGGAAACACCATATATTTT. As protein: CASSLGGLSSGNTIYF.

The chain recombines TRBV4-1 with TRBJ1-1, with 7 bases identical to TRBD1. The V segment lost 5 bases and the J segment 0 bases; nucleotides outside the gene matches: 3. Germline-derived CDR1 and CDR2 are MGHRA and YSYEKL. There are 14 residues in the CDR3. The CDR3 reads CASSLGQMNTEAFF. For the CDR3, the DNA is TGCGCCAGCAGCTTGGGACAGATGAACACTGAAGCTTTCTTT.

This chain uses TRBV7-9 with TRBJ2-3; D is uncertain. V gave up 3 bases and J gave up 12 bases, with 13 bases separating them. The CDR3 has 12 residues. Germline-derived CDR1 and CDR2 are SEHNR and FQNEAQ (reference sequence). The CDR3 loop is CASSFPYDPQYF. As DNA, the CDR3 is TGTGCCAGCAGCTTCCCTTACGATCCCCAGTATTTT. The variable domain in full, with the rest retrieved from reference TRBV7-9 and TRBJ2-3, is DTGVSQNPRHKITKRGQNVTFRCDPISEHNRLYWYRQTLGQGPEFLTYFQNEAQLEKSRLLSDRFSAERPKGSFSTLEIQRTEQGDSAMYLCASSFPYDPQYFGPGTRLTVL.

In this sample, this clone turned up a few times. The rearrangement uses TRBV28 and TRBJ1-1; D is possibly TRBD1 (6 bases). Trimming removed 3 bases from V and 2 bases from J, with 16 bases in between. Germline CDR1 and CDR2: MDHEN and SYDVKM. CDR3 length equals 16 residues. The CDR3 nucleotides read TGTGCCAGCAGTTTCGACGCGGACAGACCAAACACTGAAGCTTTCTTT. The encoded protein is CASSFDADRPNTEAFF.

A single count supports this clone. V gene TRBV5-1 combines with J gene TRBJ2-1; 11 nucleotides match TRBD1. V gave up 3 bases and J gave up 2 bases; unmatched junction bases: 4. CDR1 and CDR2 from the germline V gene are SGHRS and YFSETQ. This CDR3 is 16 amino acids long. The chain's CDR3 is CASSSGQGATYNEQFF. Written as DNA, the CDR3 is TGCGCCAGCAGCTCCGGACAGGGGGCCACCTACAATGAGCAGTTCTTC.

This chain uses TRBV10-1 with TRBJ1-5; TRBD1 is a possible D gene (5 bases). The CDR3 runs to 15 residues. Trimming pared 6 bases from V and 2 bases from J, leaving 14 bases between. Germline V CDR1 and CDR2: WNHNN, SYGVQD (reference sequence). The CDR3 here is CASSREGACNQPQHF. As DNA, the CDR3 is TGCGCCAGCAGCCGGGAAGGGGCTTGCAATCAGCCCCAGCATTTT.

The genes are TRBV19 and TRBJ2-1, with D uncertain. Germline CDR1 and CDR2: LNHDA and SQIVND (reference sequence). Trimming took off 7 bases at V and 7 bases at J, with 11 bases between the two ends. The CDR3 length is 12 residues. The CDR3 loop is CASNSGFNEQFF. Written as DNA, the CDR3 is TGTGCCAGTAATTCGGGCTTTAATGAGCAGTTCTTC.

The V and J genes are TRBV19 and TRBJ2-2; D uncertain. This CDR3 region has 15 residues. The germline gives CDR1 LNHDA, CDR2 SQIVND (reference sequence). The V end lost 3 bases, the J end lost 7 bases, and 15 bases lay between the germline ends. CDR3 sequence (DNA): TGTGCCAGTAGTATTCAGGAATTAGTTAGCGGGGAGCTGTTTTTT. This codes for CASSIQELVSGELFF.

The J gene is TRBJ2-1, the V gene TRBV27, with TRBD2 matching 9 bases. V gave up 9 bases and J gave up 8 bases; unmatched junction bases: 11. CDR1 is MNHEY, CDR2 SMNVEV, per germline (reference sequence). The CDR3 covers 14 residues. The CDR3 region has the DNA TGTGCCAGTTCGGGCGCGGGGGGGCCATATGAGCAGTTCTTC. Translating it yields CASSGAGGPYEQFF.

CDR3 in DNA: TGTGCCAGCAGTTTGGGGACATCTATTTTAGCCAAAAACATTCAGTACTTC. Protein product: CASSLGTSILAKNIQYF. The rearrangement joins TRBV28 to TRBJ2-4; D might be TRBD1 (6 bases). The germline gives CDR1 MDHEN, CDR2 SYDVKM. The CDR3 loop spans 17 amino acids. The V end was cut by 3 bases, the J end by 0 bases, with 15 bases between.

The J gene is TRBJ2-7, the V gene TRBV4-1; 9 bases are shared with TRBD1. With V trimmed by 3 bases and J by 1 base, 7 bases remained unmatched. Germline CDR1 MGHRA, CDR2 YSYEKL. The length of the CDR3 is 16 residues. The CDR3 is CASSQGIGQGSYEQYF. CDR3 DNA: TGCGCCAGCAGCCAGGGTATAGGACAGGGGTCCTACGAGCAGTACTTC.

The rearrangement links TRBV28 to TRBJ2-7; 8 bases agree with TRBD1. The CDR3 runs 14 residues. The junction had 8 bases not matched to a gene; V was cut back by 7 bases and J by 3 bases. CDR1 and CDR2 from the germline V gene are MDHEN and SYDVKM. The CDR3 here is CASTGEQGGYEQYF. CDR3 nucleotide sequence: TGTGCCAGCACCGGAGAACAGGGGGGCTACGAGCAGTACTTC.

For the CDR3, the DNA is TGTGCCAGCAGCTTAGACGACCAGCCCCAGCATTTT. Residues: CASSLDDQPQHF. The chain joins TRBV7-9 to TRBJ1-5; D not resolved. Between the trimmed V and J ends, which lost 1 base and 7 bases, there was a span of 5 bases. Germline V CDR1 and CDR2: SEHNR, FQNEAQ (reference sequence). This CDR3 spans 12 amino acids.

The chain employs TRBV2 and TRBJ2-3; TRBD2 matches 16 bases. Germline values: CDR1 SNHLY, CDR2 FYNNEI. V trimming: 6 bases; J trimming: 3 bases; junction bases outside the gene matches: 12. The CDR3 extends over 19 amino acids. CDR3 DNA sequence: TGTGCCAGCAGAGGGACTAGCGGGGGGGCCGATATTTATACAGATACGCAGTATTTT. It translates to CASRGTSGGADIYTDTQYF.

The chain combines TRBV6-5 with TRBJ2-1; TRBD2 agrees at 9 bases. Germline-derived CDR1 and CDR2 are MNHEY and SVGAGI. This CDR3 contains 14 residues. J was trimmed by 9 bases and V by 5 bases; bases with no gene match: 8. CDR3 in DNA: TGTGCCAGCAGTCCCTTAGCGGGGGAGGGTGAGCAGTTCTTC. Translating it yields CASSPLAGEGEQFF.

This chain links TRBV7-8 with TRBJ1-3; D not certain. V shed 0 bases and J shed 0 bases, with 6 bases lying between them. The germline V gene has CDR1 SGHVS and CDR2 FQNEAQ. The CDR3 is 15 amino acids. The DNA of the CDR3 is TGTGCCAGCAGCTTAGCCCGCTACTCTGGAAACACCATATATTTT. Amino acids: CASSLARYSGNTIYF.

The CDR3, as DNA: TGTGCCAGTGCCTCGATGGGGGGAGATGCAGATACGCAGTATTTT. This encodes CASASMGGDADTQYF. The chain combines TRBV19 with TRBJ2-3; tentatively, D is TRBD2 (6 bases). The V gene lost 8 bases and the J gene lost 4 bases, with 19 bases spanning the gap. The CDR3 runs to 15 residues. Germline assignment: CDR1 LNHDA and CDR2 SQIVND (reference sequence). The complete variable domain, with remaining parts taken from reference TRBV19 and TRBJ2-3, reads DGGITQSPKYLFRKEGQNVTLSCEQNLNHDAMYWYRQDPGQGLRLIYYSQIVNDFQKGDIAEGYSVSREKKESFPLTVTSAQKNPTAFYLCASASMGGDADTQYFGPGTRLTVL.

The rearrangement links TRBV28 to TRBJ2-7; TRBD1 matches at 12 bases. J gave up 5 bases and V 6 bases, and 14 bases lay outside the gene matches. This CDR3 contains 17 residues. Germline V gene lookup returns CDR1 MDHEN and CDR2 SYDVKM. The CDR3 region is CASSPSGTGGKGDEQYF. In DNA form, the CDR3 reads TGTGCCAGCAGCCCCTCCGGGACAGGGGGCAAAGGCGACGAGCAGTACTTC.

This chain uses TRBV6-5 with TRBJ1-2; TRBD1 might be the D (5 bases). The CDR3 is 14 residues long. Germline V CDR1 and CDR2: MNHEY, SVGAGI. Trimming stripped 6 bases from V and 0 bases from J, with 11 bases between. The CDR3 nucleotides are TGTGCCAGCAGCCTAGAGGGGCCTAACTATGGCTACACCTTC. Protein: CASSLEGPNYGYTF.

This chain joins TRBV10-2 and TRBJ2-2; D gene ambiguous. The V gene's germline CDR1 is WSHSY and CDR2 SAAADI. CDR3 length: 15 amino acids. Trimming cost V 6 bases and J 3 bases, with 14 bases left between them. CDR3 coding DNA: TGCGCCAGCAGGGTTTTTCGGGCGGACACCGGGGAGCTGTTTTTT. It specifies CASRVFRADTGELFF.

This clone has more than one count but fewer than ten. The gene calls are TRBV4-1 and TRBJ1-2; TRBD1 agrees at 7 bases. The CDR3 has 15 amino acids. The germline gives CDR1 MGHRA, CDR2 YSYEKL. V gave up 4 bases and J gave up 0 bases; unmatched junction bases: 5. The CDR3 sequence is CASSRDRDPNYGYTF. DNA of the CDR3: TGCGCCAGCAGCCGAGACAGGGACCCTAACTATGGCTACACCTTC.